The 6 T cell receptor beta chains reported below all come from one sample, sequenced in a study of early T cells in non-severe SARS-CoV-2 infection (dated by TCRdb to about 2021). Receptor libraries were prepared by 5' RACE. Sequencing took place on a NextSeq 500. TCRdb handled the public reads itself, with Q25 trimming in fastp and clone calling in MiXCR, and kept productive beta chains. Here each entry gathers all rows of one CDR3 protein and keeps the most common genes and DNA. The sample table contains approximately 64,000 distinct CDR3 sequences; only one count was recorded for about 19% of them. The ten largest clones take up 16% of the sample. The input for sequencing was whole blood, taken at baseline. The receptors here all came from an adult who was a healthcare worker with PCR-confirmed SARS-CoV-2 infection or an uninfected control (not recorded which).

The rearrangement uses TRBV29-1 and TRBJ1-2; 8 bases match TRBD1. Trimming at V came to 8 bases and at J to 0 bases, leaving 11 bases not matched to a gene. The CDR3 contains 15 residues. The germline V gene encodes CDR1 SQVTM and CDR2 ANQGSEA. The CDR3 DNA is TGCAGCCCCCCCGGGACAGGTGGTACTAACTATGGCTACACCTTC. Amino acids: CSPPGTGGTNYGYTF.

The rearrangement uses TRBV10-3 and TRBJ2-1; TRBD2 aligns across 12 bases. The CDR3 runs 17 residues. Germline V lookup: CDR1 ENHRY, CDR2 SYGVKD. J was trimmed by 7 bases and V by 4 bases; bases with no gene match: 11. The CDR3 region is CAISATITSGGSNEQFF. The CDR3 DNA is TGTGCCATCAGTGCGACCATTACTAGCGGGGGGAGTAATGAGCAGTTCTTC.

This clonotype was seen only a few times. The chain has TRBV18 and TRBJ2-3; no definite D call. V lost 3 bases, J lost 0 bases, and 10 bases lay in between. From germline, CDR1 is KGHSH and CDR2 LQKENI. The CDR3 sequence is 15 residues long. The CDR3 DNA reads TGTGCCAGCTCACCGTATGACATGAGCACAGATACGCAGTATTTT. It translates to CASSPYDMSTDTQYF. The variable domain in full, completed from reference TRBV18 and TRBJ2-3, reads NAGVMQNPRHLVRRRGQEARLRCSPMKGHSHVYWYRQLPEEGLKFMVYLQKENIIDESGMPKERFSAEFPKEGPSILRIQQVVRGDSAAYFCASSPYDMSTDTQYFGPGTRLTVL.

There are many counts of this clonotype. The CDR3 sequence is CASSLVQGTGEAFF. Written as DNA, the CDR3 is TGTGCCAGCAGCTTAGTACAGGGCACAGGTGAAGCTTTCTTT. The chain couples TRBV7-8 to TRBJ1-1, with D perhaps TRBD1 (6 bases). There are 14 residues in the CDR3. CDR1 and CDR2 (germline): SGHVS, FQNEAQ. V lost 1 base to trimming and J lost 7 bases, with 13 bases between them.

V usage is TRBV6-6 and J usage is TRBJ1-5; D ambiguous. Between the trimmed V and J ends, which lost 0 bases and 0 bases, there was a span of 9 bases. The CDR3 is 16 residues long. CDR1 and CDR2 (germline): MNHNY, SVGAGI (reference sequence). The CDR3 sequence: CASSYSPGISNQPQHF. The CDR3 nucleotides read TGTGCCAGCAGTTACTCGCCTGGTATTAGCAATCAGCCCCAGCATTTT.

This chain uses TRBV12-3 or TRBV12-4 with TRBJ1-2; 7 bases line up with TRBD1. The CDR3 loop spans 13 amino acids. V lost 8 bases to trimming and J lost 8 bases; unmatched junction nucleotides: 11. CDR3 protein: CASSLDRKDGYTF. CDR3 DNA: TGTGCCAGCTCCTTGGACAGGAAAGACGGCTACACCTTC.